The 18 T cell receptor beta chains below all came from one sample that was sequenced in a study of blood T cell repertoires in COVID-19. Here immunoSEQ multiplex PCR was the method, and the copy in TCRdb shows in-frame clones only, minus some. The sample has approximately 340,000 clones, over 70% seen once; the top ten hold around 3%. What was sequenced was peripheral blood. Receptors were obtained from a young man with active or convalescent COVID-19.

The CDR3 spells CASSQEASGRAELFF. The CDR3 bases are TGTGCCAGCAGCCAAGAAGCTAGCGGGAGAGCGGAGCTGTTTTTT. V is TRBV14 and J is TRBJ2-2; 10 nucleotides match TRBD2. CDR3 length: 15 amino acids. The junction had 5 bases not matched to a gene; V was cut back by 0 bases and J by 10 bases. Germline assignment: CDR1 SGHDN and CDR2 FVKESK.

The CDR3 is CASSGRPPKTWGGSSTDTQYF. CDR3 sequence (DNA): TGTGCCAGCAGCGGCCGGCCCCCCAAGACTTGGGGGGGTTCTAGCACAGATACGCAGTATTTT. This chain joins TRBV9 and TRBJ2-3; 7 bases fit TRBD2. The CDR3 runs 21 residues. From germline, CDR1 is SGDLS and CDR2 YYNGEE. Germline trimming cut 3 bases from V and 0 bases from J; bases unmatched to any gene: 22.

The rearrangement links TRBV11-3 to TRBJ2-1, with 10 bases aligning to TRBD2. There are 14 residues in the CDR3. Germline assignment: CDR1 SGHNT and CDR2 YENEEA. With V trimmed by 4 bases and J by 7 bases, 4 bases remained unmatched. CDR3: CASSSSGRMNEQFF. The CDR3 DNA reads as TGTGCCAGCAGCTCTAGCGGGAGAATGAATGAGCAGTTCTTC.

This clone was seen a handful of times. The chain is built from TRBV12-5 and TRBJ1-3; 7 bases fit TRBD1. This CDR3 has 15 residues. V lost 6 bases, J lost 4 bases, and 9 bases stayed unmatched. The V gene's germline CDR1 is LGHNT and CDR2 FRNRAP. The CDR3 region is CASGSAGGMGNTIYF. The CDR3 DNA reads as TGTGCTAGTGGGTCCGCAGGGGGGATGGGAAACACCATATATTTT.

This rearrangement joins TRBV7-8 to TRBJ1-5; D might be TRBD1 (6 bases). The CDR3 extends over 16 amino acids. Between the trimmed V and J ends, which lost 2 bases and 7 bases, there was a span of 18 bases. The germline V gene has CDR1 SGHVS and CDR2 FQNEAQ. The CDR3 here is CASSLRAGVPTQPQHF. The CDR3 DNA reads TGTGCCAGCAGCTTAAGGGCAGGGGTTCCCACCCAGCCCCAGCATTTT.

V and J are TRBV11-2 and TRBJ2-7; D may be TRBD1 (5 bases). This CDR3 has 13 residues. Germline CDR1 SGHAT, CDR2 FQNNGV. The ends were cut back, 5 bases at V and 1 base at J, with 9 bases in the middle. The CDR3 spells CASSRRVSYEQYF. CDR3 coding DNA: TGTGCCAGCAGCCGCAGGGTTTCCTACGAGCAGTACTTC.

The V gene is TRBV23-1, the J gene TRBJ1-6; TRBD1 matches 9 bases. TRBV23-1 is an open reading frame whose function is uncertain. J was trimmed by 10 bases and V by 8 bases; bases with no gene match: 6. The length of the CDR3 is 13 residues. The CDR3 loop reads CASWTGVKSPLHF. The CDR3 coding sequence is TGCGCCAGCTGGACAGGGGTTAAGTCACCCCTCCACTTT.

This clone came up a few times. Written as DNA, the CDR3 is TGTGCCTGGAGTGTACAGGGGAGGTTGGAGACCCAGTACTTC. Residues: CAWSVQGRLETQYF. This sequence joins TRBV30 and TRBJ2-5; maybe TRBD1 (7 bases). The length of the CDR3 is 14 residues. Germline V gene data show CDR1 as GTSNPN and CDR2 as SVGIG (reference sequence). V dropped 0 bases and J dropped 5 bases, with 13 bases sitting between them.

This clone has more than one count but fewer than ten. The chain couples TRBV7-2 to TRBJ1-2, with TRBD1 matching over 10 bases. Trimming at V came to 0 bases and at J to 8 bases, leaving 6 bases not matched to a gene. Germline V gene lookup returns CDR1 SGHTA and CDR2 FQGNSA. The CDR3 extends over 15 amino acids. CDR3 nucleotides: TGTGCCAGCAGCTTAGCGACCGGGACAGGGGAAGGCTACACCTTC. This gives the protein CASSLATGTGEGYTF.

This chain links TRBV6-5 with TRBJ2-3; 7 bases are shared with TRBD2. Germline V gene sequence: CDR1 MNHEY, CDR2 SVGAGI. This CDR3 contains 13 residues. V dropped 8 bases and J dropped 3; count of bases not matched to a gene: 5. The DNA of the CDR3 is TGTGCCAGCCGACTAGCTACTACAGATACGCAGTATTTT. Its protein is CASRLATTDTQYF.

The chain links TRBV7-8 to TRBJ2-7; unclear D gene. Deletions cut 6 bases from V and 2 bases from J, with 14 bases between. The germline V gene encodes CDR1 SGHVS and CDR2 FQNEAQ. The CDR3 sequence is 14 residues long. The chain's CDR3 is CASSRMAEAYEQYF. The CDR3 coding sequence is TGTGCCAGCAGTCGAATGGCGGAAGCCTACGAGCAGTACTTC. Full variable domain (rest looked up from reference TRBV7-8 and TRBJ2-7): GAGVSQSPRYKVAKRGQDVALRCDPISGHVSLFWYQQALGQGPEFLTYFQNEAQLDKSGLPSDRFFAERPEGSVSTLKIQRTQQEDSAVYLCASSRMAEAYEQYFGPGTRLTVT.

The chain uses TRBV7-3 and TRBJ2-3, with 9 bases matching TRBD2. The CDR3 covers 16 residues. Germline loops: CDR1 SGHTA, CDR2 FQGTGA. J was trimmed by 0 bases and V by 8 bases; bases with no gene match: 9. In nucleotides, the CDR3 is TGTGCCAGCCCTTGGGGGGCGGGAGGGAGCACAGATACGCAGTATTTT. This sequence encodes CASPWGAGGSTDTQYF.

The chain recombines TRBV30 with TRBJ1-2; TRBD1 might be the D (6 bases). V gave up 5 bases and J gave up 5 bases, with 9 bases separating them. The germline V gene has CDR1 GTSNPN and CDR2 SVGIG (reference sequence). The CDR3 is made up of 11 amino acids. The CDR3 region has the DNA TGTGCCTGGGCCGGGACATATGGCTACACCTTC. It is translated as CAWAGTYGYTF.

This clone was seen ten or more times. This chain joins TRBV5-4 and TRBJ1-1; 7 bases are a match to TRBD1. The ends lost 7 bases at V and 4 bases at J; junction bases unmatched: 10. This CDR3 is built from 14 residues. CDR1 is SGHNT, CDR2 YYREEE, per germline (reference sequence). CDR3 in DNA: TGTGCCAGCTCTAGACAGGGAGTTTTCACTGAAGCTTTCTTT. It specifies CASSRQGVFTEAFF.

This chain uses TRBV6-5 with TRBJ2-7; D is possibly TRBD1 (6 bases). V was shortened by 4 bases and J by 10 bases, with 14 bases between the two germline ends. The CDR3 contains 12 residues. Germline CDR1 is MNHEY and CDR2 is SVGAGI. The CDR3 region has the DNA TGTGCCAGCAGTTCCCTACCAGGGGATCAGTACTTC. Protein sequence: CASSSLPGDQYF.

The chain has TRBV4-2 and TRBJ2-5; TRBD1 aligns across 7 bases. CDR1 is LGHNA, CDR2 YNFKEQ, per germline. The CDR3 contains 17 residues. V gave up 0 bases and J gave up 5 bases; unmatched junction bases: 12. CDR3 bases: TGTGCCAGCAGCCAAGATCTGCGGACTCCACAGGGGGAGACCCAGTACTTC. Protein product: CASSQDLRTPQGETQYF.

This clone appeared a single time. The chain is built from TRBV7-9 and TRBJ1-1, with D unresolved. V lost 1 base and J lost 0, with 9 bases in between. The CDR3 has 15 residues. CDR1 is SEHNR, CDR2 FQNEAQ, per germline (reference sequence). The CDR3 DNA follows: TGTGCCAGCAGCTTAGAGGTGGGCATGAACACTGAAGCTTTCTTT. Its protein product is CASSLEVGMNTEAFF.

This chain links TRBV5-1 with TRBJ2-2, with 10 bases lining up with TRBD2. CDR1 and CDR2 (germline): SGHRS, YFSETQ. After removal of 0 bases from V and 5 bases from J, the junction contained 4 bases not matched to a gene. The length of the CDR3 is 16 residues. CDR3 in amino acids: CASSLAASGGTGELFF. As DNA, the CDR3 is TGCGCCAGCAGCTTGGCAGCTAGCGGGGGAACCGGGGAGCTGTTTTTT.